What follows describes a single T cell receptor beta chain. Into CD45RA+ naive and CD45RA-negative memory subsets, the CD4+ cells were split. These data belong to a study of shared clonotypes between healthy human individuals. As for the study in general: Each donor contributed plates that comprised three CD4 naive, three CD4 memory, two CD8 naive and one CD8 memory.

Investigators spread the genomic DNA of each subset evenly over several immunoSEQ plates. Authors' analysis steps: Filtering differed for immunoSEQ, which gave only junction sequences without quality scores. Produced via immunoSEQ multiplex PCR; TCRdb's table is partial and in-frame only. The D gene and trimming were derived from the DNA, and the V and J assignments and clone size from that table. The sample contains about 990,000 clones, approximately 78% of which appear only once. The CDR3 covers 13 residues. The germline V gene encodes CDR1 SGHNT and CDR2 YYREEE (reference sequence). V lost 5 bases, J lost 9 bases, and 15 bases lay in between.

The sequencing sample was made of memory CD4+ T cells from PBMCs. Subset indicated: CD45RA-negative fraction. This receptor was identified in a man aged 18 to 35 in good health. Some clones in this sample may be carry-over from other donors' samples. The chain employs TRBV5-4 and TRBJ2-1; D is possibly TRBD2 (5 bases). Written as DNA, the CDR3 is TGTGCCAGCAGTCGGTTTACCGGAGGTGAGCAGTTCTTC. Its translation is CASSRFTGGEQFF.